This is a list of T cell receptor beta chains from one sample in a study of blood T cell repertoires in COVID-19. Method: immunoSEQ multiplex PCR; TCRdb's copy keeps in-frame clones and lacks some. The sample records approximately 300,000 clones, 85% being singletons. Sequencing was performed on PBMCs or T cells enriched from blood (not recorded which). The receptors stem from a woman in her thirties who had been exposed to COVID-19. The CDR3 runs from the conserved cysteine through the conserved F or W. The D gene is left open where the match is weak. A row's size may be missing; if present it is once, few, many or a size class.

D | J | size | V | CDR3 | DNA
. | TRBJ2-5 | . | TRBV4-2 | CASSRGDQETQYF | TGTGCCAGCAGCCGCGGGGACCAAGAGACCCAGTACTTC
. | TRBJ2-7 | few | TRBV6-5 | CASSYRESYEQYF | TGTGCCAGCAGTTACCGGGAGAGCTACGAGCAGTACTTC
. | TRBJ2-3 | . | TRBV1 | CTSSQESDRLAGGLDTQYF | TGCACCAGCAGCCAAGAGAGCGATCGGCTAGCGGGAGGGCTAGATACGCAGTATTTT
. | TRBJ1-2 | . | TRBV29-1 | CSAFLQNRDNYGYTF | TGCAGCGCTTTCCTTCAGAACAGGGATAACTATGGCTACACCTTC
TRBD1 | TRBJ2-7 | . | TRBV15 | CATSRDRHRGQNEQYF | TGTGCCACCAGCAGAGACCGGCACAGGGGGCAAAACGAGCAGTACTTC
. | TRBJ2-7 | . | TRBV19 | CASSAARRAGVYEQYF | TGTGCCAGTAGTGCGGCCCGAAGGGCAGGGGTTTACGAGCAGTACTTC
TRBD1 | TRBJ1-1 | . | TRBV12-3/TRBV12-4 | CASTQGGLEAFF | TGTGCCAGCACCCAAGGGGGCCTGGAGGCTTTCTTT
TRBD1 | TRBJ1-1 | . | TRBV24-1 | CATTNRGQTEAFF | TGTGCCACCACCAACAGGGGGCAGACTGAAGCTTTCTTT
TRBD1 | TRBJ1-2 | . | TRBV6-2/TRBV6-3 | CASSYPDRGLPHYGYTF | TGTGCCAGCAGTTACCCCGACAGGGGGCTGCCCCACTATGGCTACACCTTC
. | TRBJ1-6 | . | TRBV7-8 | CASSLSRSSYNSPLHF | TGTGCCAGCAGCTTATCTCGGAGCTCCTATAATTCACCCCTCCACTTT
TRBD1 | TRBJ2-3 | . | TRBV4-3 | CASSQDQGAGSTDTQYF | TGCGCCAGCAGCCAAGATCAGGGGGCAGGGAGCACAGATACGCAGTATTTT
. | TRBJ2-3 | . | TRBV7-2 | CASSKVARTDTQYF | TGTGCCAGCTCTAAGGTAGCCCGCACAGATACGCAGTATTTT
TRBD2 | TRBJ2-1 | once | TRBV2 | CASSDGTSGVNEQFF | TGTGCCAGCAGTGACGGGACTAGCGGAGTCAATGAGCAGTTCTTC
. | TRBJ1-1 | once | TRBV27 | CASRKEGGRGNTEAFF | TGTGCCAGCAGGAAAGAGGGTGGGCGGGGGAACACTGAAGCTTTCTTT
TRBD1 | TRBJ2-7 | once | TRBV28 | CASSLSGGGYEQYF | TGTGCCAGCAGTTTATCAGGGGGCGGGTACGAGCAGTACTTC
. | TRBJ1-4 | . | TRBV19 | CASSIAGESNEKLFF | TGTGCCAGTAGTATAGCGGGGGAAAGTAATGAAAAACTGTTTTTT
TRBD1 | TRBJ1-2 | . | TRBV2 | CASSFDRVYGYTF | TGTGCCAGCAGCTTTGACAGGGTGTATGGCTACACCTTC
TRBD2 | TRBJ2-1 | . | TRBV28 | CASSKPWRETNNEQFF | TGTGCCAGCAGTAAACCGTGGCGGGAGACCAACAATGAGCAGTTCTTC
. | TRBJ2-4 | . | TRBV6-6 | CASSRGLEGAKNIQYF | TGTGCCAGCAGTCGAGGCCTTGAGGGAGCCAAAAACATTCAGTACTTC
. | TRBJ2-7 | . | TRBV11-2 | CASSEAGITYEQYF | TGTGCCAGCAGCGAGGCCGGGATTACCTACGAGCAGTACTTC
TRBD1 | TRBJ1-5 | . | TRBV30 | CAWREGQGIQPQHF | TGTGCCTGGAGGGAAGGACAGGGAATTCAGCCCCAGCATTTT
TRBD2 | TRBJ2-2 | . | TRBV7-9 | CASRGSAGGLTGELFF | TGTGCCAGCAGGGGTTCGGCGGGAGGACTCACCGGGGAGCTGTTTTTT
. | TRBJ1-5 | . | TRBV28 | CASSRTRISTQHF | TGTGCCAGCAGCCGGACACGAATCAGCACCCAGCATTTT
. | TRBJ1-4 | . | TRBV18 | CASSPGAEKLFF | TGTGCCAGCTCACCGGGGGCGGAAAAACTGTTTTTT
TRBD2 | TRBJ2-7 | . | TRBV28 | CASSLYTGSGGGSYEQYF | TGTGCCAGCAGTTTATACACCGGGAGCGGGGGAGGGTCCTACGAGCAGTACTTC
. | TRBJ1-1 | . | TRBV5-1 | CASSPEVGTEAFF | TGCGCCAGCAGCCCCGAGGTGGGCACTGAAGCTTTCTTT
TRBD1 | TRBJ1-6 | once | TRBV4-3 | CASSPNRGSSPLHF | TGCGCCAGCAGCCCGAACAGGGGAAGCTCACCCCTCCACTTT
. | TRBJ2-7 | . | TRBV27 | CASSLQTDSYEQYF | TGTGCCAGCAGTTTGCAGACAGATTCCTACGAGCAGTACTTC
. | TRBJ2-7 | . | TRBV12-3/TRBV12-4 | CASRLDRNHEQYF | TGTGCCAGCAGACTCGACAGGAACCACGAGCAGTACTTC
TRBD2 | TRBJ2-5 | . | TRBV4-1 | CASTRSGGGNQETQYF | TGCGCCAGCACCCGTTCGGGCGGGGGGAACCAAGAGACCCAGTACTTC
. | TRBJ2-7 | . | TRBV4-2 | CASSQEVSSTYEQYF | TGTGCCAGCAGCCAAGAGGTTAGCAGTACCTACGAGCAGTACTTC
TRBD1 | TRBJ2-1 | many | TRBV4-1 | CASSPWTGNSNEQFF | TGCGCCAGCAGCCCTTGGACAGGGAACAGCAATGAGCAGTTCTTC
TRBD1 | TRBJ2-1 | . | TRBV5-5 | CASSSFAQDRNSEQFF | TGTGCCAGCAGCTCCTTTGCCCAGGACAGGAATAGTGAGCAGTTCTTC
TRBD1 | TRBJ2-5 | . | TRBV6-2/TRBV6-3 | CASSLRLTGTGGIGTQYF | TGTGCCAGCAGTTTAAGGCTCACCGGGACAGGGGGGATCGGGACCCAGTACTTC
. | TRBJ1-3 | . | TRBV2 | CASSFDRSGNTIYF | TGTGCCAGCAGTTTTGACAGGTCCGGAAACACCATATATTTT
TRBD1 | TRBJ1-4 | . | TRBV28 | CASSLTAPGQGYF | TGTGCCAGCAGTTTGACCGCCCCGGGACAGGGGTATTTT
TRBD1 | TRBJ1-5 | . | TRBV24-1 | CATSDRTGGINQPQHF | TGTGCCACCAGTGATCGGACAGGGGGAATCAATCAGCCCCAGCATTTT
. | TRBJ1-1 | . | TRBV4-1 | CASSRPGRELNTEAFF | TGCGCCAGCAGCCGCCCAGGTCGGGAGTTGAACACTGAAGCTTTCTTT
TRBD2 | TRBJ2-1 | . | TRBV2 | CASSEALPLTGGEQFF | TGTGCCAGCAGTGAAGCGCTTCCCCTTACGGGAGGTGAGCAGTTCTTC
. | TRBJ1-1 | . | TRBV29-1 | CSVEVGRGNTEAFF | TGCAGCGTTGAAGTTGGAAGGGGCAACACTGAAGCTTTCTTT
. | TRBJ1-3 | few | TRBV15 | CATSRGTAGNTIYF | TGTGCCACCAGCAGAGGGACAGCTGGAAACACCATATATTTT
TRBD2 | TRBJ2-1 | . | TRBV5-8 | CASKRAGVSYNEQFF | TGTGCCAGCAAAAGAGCGGGAGTCTCCTACAATGAGCAGTTCTTC
. | TRBJ1-6 | few | TRBV14 | CASSLGQTYSPLHF | TGTGCCAGCAGCCTTGGACAGACCTATTCACCCCTCCACTTT
. | TRBJ2-7 | . | TRBV5-1 | CASSFRGGLNEQYF | TGCGCCAGCAGCTTTAGGGGGGGCCTGAACGAGCAGTACTTC
TRBD1 | TRBJ1-1 | few | TRBV5-1 | CASSSQVPGQGAHTEAFF | TGCGCCAGCAGCTCTCAGGTCCCGGGACAGGGGGCGCACACTGAAGCTTTCTTT
TRBD2 | TRBJ2-1 | . | TRBV9 | CASSGMGLAGFHEQFF | TGTGCCAGCAGCGGGATGGGGCTAGCGGGATTTCATGAGCAGTTCTTC
. | TRBJ1-4 | . | TRBV7-9 | CASSLIGEKLFF | TGTGCCAGCAGTCTGATCGGGGAAAAACTGTTTTTT
TRBD2 | TRBJ2-3 | . | TRBV27 | CASTRLAGGIGADTQYF | TGTGCCAGCACCAGACTAGCGGGGGGTATCGGAGCAGATACGCAGTATTTT
TRBD1 | TRBJ2-7 | . | TRBV6-5 | CASRQGGHEQYF | TGTGCCAGCCGACAGGGCGGCCACGAGCAGTACTTC
. | TRBJ2-7 | . | TRBV7-6 | CASSLTGYEQYF | TGTGCCAGCAGCTTAACAGGGTACGAGCAGTACTTC
TRBD1 | TRBJ1-5 | . | TRBV30 | CAWSSGTGNAHSNQPQHF | TGTGCCTGGAGTTCCGGGACAGGGAATGCCCATAGCAATCAGCCCCAGCATTTT
. | TRBJ2-2 | . | TRBV4-1 | CASSQDHKNTGELFF | TGCGCCAGCAGCCAAGATCACAAGAACACCGGGGAGCTGTTTTTT
. | TRBJ2-5 | . | TRBV28 | CASGLGTLQETQYF | TGTGCCAGCGGACTTGGGACTTTACAAGAGACCCAGTACTTC
TRBD2 | TRBJ2-7 | . | TRBV10-3 | CAISLGTSGNEQYF | TGTGCCATCTCCCTGGGGACTAGCGGGAATGAGCAGTACTTC
TRBD1 | TRBJ1-5 | . | TRBV28 | CASSADRGRSNQPQHF | TGTGCCAGCAGTGCCGACAGGGGGCGAAGCAATCAGCCCCAGCATTTT